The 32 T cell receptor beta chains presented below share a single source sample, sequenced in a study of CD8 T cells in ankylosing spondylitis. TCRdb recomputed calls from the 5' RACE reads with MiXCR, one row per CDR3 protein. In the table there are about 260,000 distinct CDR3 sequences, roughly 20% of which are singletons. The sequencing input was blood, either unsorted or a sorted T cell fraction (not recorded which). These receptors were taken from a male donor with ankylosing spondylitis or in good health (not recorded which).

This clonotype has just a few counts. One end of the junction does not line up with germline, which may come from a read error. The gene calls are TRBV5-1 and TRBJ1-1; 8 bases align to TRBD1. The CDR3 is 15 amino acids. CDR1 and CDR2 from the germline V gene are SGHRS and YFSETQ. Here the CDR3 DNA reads TGCGCCAGCAGCTTGGAGACAGGGGCGAACCCCCGCTGGCTCTTT. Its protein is CASSLETGANPRWLF. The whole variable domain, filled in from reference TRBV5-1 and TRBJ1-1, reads KAGVTQTPRYLIKTRGQQVTLSCSPISGHRSVSWYQQTPGQGLQFLFEYFSETQRNKGNFPGRFSGRQFSNSRSEMNVSTLELGDSALYLCASSLETGANPRWLFGQGTRLTVV.

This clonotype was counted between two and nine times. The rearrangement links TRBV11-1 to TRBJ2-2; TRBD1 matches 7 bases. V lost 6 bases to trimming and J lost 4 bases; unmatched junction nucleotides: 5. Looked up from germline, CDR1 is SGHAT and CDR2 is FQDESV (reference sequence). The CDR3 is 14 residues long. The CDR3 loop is CASRTGTATGELFF. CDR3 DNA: TGTGCCAGCAGAACCGGGACAGCCACCGGGGAGCTGTTTTTT.

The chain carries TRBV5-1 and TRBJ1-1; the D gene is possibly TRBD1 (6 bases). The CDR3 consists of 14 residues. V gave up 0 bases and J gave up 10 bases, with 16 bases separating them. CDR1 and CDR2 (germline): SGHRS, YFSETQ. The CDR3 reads CASSLARQAEGAFF. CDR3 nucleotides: TGCGCCAGCAGCTTGGCCAGACAGGCAGAGGGAGCTTTCTTT.

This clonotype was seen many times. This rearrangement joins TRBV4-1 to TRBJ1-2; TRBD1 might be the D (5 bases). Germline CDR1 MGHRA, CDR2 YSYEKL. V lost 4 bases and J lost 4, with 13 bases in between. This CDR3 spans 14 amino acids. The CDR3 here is CASSLTRGSYGYTF. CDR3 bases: TGCGCCAGCAGCCTTACCCGGGGGAGCTATGGCTACACCTTC.

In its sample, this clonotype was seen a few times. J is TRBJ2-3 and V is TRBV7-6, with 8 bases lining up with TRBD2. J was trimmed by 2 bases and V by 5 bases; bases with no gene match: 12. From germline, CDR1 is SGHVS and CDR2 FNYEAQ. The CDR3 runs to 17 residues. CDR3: CASSPDLAGVVTDTQYF. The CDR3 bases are TGTGCCAGCAGCCCAGATCTAGCGGGCGTAGTCACAGATACGCAGTATTTT. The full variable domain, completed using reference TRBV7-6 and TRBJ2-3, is GAGVSQSPRYKVTKRGQDVALRCDPISGHVSLYWYRQALGQGPEFLTYFNYEAQQDKSGLPNDRFSAERPEGSISTLTIQRTEQRDSAMYRCASSPDLAGVVTDTQYFGPGTRLTVL.

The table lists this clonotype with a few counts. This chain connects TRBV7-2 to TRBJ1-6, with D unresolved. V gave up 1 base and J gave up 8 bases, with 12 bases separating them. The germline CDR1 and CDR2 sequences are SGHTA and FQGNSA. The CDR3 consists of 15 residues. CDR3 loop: CASSLVLPVYSPLHF. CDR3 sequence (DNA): TGTGCCAGCAGCTTAGTTTTGCCGGTTTATTCACCCCTCCACTTT.

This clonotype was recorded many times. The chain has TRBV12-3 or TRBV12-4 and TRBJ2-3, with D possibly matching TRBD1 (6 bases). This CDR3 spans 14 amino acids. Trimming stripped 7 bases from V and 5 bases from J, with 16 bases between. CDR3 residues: CASTDSQGRDTQYF. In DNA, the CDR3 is TGTGCCAGCACCGACTCCCAGGGGAGAGATACGCAGTATTTT.

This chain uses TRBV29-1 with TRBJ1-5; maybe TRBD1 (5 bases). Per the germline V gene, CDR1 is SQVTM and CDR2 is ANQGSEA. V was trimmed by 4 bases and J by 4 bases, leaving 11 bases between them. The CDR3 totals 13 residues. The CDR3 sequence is CSVGGGRNQPQHF. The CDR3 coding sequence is TGCAGCGTTGGGGGGGGTAGGAATCAGCCCCAGCATTTT.

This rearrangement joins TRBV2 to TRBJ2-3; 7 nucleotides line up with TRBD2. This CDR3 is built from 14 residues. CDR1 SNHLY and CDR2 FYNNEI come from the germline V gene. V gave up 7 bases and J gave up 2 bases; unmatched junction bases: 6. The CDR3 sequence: CASNQRGNTDTQYF. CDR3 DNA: TGTGCCAGCAATCAGCGGGGTAACACAGATACGCAGTATTTT.

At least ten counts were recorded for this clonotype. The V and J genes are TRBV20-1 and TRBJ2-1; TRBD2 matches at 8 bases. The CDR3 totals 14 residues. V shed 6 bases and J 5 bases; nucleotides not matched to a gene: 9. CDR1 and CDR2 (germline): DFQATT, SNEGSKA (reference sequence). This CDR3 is CSAGLAASHNEQFF. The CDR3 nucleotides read TGCAGTGCCGGACTAGCTGCAAGTCACAATGAGCAGTTCTTC.

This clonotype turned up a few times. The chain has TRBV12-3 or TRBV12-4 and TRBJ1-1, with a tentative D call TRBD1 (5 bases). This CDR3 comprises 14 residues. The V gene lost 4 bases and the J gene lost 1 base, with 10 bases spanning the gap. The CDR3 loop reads CASSSTGQNTEAFF. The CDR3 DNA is TGTGCCAGCAGTTCTACGGGGCAGAACACTGAAGCTTTCTTT.

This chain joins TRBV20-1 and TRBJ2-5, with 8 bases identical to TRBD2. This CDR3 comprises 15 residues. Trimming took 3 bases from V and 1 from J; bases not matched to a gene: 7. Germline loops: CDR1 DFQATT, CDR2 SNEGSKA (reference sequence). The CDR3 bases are TGCAGTGCTAGGGAGAGCGGGAGTTTCCAAGAGACCCAGTACTTC. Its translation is CSARESGSFQETQYF.

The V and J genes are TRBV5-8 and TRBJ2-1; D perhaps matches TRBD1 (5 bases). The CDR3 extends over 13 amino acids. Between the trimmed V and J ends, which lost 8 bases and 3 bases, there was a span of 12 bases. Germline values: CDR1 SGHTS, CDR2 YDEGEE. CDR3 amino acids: CASQGMVYNEQFF. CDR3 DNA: TGTGCCAGTCAGGGTATGGTCTACAATGAGCAGTTCTTC. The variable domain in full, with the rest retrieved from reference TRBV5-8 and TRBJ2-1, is EAGVTQSPTHLIKTRGQQATLRCSPISGHTSVYWYQQALGLGLQFLLWYDEGEERNRGNFPPRFSGRQFPNYSSELNVNALELEDSALYLCASQGMVYNEQFFGPGTRLTVL.

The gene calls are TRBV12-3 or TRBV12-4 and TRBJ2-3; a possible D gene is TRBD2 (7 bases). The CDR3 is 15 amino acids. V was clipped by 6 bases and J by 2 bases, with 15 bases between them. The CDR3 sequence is CASSWGGGNTDTQYF. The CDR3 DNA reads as TGTGCCAGCAGCTGGGGGGGCGGCAACACAGATACGCAGTATTTT.

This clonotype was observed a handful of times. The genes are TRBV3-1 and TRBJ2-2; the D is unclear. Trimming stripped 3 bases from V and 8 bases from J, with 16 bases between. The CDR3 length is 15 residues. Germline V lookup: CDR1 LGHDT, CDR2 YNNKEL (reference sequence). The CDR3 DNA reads TGTGCCAGCAGCCAGGGGATCGGCGCATTGGGGGAGCTGTTTTTT. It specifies CASSQGIGALGELFF.

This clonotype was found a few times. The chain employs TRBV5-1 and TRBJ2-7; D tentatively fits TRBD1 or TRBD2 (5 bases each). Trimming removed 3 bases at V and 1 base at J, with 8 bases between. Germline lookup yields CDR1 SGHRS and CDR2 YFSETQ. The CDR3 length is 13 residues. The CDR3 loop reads CASSWDGSYEQYV. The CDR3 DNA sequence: TGCGCCAGCAGCTGGGACGGATCCTACGAGCAGTACGTC.

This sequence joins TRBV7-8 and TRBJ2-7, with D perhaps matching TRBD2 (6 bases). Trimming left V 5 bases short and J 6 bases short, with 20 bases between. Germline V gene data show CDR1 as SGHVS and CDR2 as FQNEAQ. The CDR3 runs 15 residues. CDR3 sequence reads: CASSIGRTLRGEQYV. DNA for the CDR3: TGTGCCAGCAGCATTGGGAGGACATTACGAGGCGAGCAGTACGTC.

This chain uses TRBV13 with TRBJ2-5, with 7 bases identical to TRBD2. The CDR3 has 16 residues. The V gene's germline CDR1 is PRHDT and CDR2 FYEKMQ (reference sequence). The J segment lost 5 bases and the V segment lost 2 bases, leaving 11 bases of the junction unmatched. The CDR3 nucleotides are TGTGCCAGCAGCTTACCCGGGAGGTCTGGAATGGAGACCCAGTACTTC. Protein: CASSLPGRSGMETQYF. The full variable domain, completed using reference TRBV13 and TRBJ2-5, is AAGVIQSPRHLIKEKRETATLKCYPIPRHDTVYWYQQGPGQDPQFLISFYEKMQSDKGSIPDRFSAQQFSDYHSELNMSSLELGDSALYFCASSLPGRSGMETQYFGPGTRLLVL.

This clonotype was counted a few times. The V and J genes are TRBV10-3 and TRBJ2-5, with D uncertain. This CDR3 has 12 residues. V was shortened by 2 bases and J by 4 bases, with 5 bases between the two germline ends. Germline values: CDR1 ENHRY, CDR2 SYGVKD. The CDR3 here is CAISEVRETQYF. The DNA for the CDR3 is TGTGCCATCAGTGAGGTTAGAGAGACCCAGTACTTC.

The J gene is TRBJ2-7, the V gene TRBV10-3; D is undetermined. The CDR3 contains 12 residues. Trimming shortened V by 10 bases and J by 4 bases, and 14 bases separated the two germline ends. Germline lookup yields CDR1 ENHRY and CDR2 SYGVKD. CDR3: CATAGDKYEQYV. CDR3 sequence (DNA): TGTGCCACAGCCGGAGATAAATACGAGCAGTACGTC.

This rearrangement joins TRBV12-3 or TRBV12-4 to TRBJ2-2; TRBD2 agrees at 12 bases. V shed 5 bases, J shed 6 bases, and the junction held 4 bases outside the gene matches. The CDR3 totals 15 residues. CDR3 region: CASSALAGGSGELFF. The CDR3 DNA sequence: TGTGCCAGCAGTGCACTAGCGGGAGGATCCGGGGAGCTGTTTTTT.

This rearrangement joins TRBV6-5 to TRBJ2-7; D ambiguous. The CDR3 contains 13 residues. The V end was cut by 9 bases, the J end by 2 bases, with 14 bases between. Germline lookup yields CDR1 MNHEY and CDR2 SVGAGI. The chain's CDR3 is CASRYLTPYEQYV. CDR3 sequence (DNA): TGTGCCAGTAGGTACCTCACTCCCTACGAGCAGTACGTC.

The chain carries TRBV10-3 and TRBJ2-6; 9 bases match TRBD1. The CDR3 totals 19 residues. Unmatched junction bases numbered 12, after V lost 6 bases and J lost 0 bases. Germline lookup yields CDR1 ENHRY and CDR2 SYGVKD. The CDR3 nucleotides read TGTGCCATCAGGACTCCCCCGGGACAGGGAAACTCTGGGGCCAACGTCCTGACTTTC. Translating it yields CAIRTPPGQGNSGANVLTF.

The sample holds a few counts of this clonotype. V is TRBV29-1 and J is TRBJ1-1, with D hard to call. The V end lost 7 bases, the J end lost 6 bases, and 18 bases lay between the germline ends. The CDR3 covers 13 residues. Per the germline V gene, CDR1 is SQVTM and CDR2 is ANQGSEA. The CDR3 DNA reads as TGCAGCGCCTCGGACCGGCGATTTGCTGAAGCTTTCTTT. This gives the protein CSASDRRFAEAFF.

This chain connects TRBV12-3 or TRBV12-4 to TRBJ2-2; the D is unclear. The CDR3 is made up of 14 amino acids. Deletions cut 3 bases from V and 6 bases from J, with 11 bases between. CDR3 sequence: CASSFESGAGELFF. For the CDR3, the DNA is TGTGCCAGCAGTTTTGAATCGGGTGCCGGGGAGCTGTTTTTT.

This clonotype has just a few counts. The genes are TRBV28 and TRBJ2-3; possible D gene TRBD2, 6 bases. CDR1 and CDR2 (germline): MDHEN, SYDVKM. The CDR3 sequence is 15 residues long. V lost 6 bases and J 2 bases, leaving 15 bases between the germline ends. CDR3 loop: CASSPGELHTDTQYF. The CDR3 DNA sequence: TGTGCCAGCAGCCCGGGGGAGTTACACACAGATACGCAGTATTTT.

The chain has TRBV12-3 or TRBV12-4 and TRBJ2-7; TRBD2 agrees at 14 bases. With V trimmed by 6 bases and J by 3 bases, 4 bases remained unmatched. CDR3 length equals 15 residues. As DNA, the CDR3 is TGTGCCAGCAGCTCGACTAGCGGGAGGGTCTACGAGCAGTACGTC. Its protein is CASSSTSGRVYEQYV.

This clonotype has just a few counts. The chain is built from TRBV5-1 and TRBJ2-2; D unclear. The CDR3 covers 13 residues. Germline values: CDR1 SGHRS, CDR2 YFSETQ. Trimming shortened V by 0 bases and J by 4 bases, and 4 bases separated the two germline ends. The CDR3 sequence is CASSLVRTGELFF. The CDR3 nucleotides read TGCGCCAGCAGCTTGGTACGCACCGGGGAGCTGTTTTTT.

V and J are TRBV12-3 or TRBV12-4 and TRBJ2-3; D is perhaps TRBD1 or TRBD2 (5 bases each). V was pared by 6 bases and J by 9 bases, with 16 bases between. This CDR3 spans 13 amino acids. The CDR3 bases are TGTGCCAGCAGCCGAGGGGAACGGGTGACGCAGTATTTT. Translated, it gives CASSRGERVTQYF.

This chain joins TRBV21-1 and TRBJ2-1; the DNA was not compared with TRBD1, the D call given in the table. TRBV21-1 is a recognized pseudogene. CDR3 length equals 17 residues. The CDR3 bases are TGTGCCAGCAGCAAAGGGGGCCGGGACGCATGGTGGAATGAGCAGTTCTTC. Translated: CASSKGGRDAWWNEQFF.

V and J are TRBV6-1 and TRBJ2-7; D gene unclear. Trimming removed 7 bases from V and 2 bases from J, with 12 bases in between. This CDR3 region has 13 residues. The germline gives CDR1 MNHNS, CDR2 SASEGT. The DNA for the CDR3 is TGTGCCAGCAACACCGGACGGACCTACGAGCAGTACGTC. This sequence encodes CASNTGRTYEQYV.

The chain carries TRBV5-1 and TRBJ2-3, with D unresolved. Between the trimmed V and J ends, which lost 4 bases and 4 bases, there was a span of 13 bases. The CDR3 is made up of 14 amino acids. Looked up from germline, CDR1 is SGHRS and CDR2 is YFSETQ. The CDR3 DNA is TGCGCCAGCAGCAAGGCGGTGTCCGCAGATACGCAGTATTTT. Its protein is CASSKAVSADTQYF.